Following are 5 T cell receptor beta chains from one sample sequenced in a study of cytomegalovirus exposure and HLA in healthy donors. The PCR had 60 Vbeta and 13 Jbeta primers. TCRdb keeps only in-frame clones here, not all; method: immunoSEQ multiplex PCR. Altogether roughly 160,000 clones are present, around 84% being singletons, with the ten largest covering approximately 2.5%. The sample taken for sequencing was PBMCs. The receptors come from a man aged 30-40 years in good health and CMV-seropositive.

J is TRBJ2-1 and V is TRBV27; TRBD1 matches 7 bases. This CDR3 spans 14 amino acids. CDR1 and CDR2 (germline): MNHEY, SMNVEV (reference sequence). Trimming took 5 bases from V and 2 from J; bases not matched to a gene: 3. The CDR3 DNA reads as TGTGCCAGCAGTAGAGGGGGCGCCTACAATGAGCAGTTCTTC. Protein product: CASSRGGAYNEQFF.

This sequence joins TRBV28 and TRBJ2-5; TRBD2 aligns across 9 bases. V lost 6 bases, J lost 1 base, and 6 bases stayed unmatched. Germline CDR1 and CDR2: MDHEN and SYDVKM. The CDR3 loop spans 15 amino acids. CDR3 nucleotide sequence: TGTGCCAGCAGCGCACTAGCGGGCGGCCAAGAGACCCAGTACTTC. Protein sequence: CASSALAGGQETQYF.

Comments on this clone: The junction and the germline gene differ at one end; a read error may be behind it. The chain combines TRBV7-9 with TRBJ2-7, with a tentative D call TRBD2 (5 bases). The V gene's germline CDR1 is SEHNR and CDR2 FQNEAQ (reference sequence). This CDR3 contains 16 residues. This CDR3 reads CSSSLGLSGGSYEQYF. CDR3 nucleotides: TGTTCCAGCAGCTTAGGTTTGAGCGGTGGATCCTACGAGCAGTACTTC.

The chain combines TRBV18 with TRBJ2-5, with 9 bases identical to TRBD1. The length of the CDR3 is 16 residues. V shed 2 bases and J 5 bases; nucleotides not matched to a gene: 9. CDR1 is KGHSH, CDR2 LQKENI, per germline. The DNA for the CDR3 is TGTGCCAGCTCACCAATATCGGGACAGGGCTGGGAGACCCAGTACTTC. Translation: CASSPISGQGWETQYF.

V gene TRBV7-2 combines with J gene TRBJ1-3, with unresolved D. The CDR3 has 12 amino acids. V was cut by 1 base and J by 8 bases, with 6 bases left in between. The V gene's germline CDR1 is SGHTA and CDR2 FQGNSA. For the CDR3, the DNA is TGTGCCAGCAGCTTAGGAGCGGACACCATATATTTT. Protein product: CASSLGADTIYF.